This entry lists 30 T cell receptor beta chains sequenced from one sample in a study of neurological immune-mediated disorders. TCRdb recomputed calls from the 5' RACE reads with MiXCR, one row per CDR3 protein. The repertoire consists of roughly 120,000 distinct CDR3 sequences, with roughly 3.2% occurring once and the leading ten covering 1% to 1.5%. The sample taken for sequencing was PBMCs. Receptor source: a woman aged 30 to 39 with multiple sclerosis.

In this sample, this clonotype turned up many times. The chain combines TRBV20-1 with TRBJ1-5, with D uncertain. This CDR3 comprises 13 residues. From germline, CDR1 is DFQATT and CDR2 SNEGSKA (reference sequence). The V and J ends lost 3 bases and 0 bases respectively, with 6 bases between them. CDR3 region: CSASLDSNQPQHF. The CDR3 DNA reads as TGCAGTGCTAGTTTGGATAGCAATCAGCCCCAGCATTTT.

In this sample, this clonotype turned up many times. V gene TRBV7-8 combines with J gene TRBJ2-1; 10 bases agree with TRBD1. Germline V gene sequence: CDR1 SGHVS, CDR2 FQNEAQ. Trimming at V came to 5 bases and at J to 4 bases, leaving 14 bases not matched to a gene. This CDR3 is 18 amino acids long. CDR3 DNA sequence: TGTGCCAGCAGCGCAGAGTTGACAGGGGGCCCCGCGTACAATGAGCAGTTCTTC. This gives the protein CASSAELTGGPAYNEQFF.

This clonotype was seen at least ten times. The chain couples TRBV7-2 to TRBJ1-3; D possibly corresponds to TRBD1 (6 bases). Looked up from germline, CDR1 is SGHTA and CDR2 is FQGNSA. The CDR3 consists of 14 residues. V gave up 5 bases and J gave up 1 base, with 9 bases separating them. The CDR3 reads CASSPGQSGNTIYF. CDR3 coding DNA: TGTGCCAGCAGCCCGGGACAATCTGGAAACACCATATATTTT.

This clonotype was observed many times. The CDR3 loop is CASSLLAGRAYEQYF. In DNA, the CDR3 is TGTGCCAGCAGCCTCCTAGCGGGAAGAGCCTACGAGCAGTACTTC. The chain uses TRBV7-2 and TRBJ2-7, with 9 nucleotides matching TRBD2. Trimming at V came to 5 bases and at J to 2 bases, leaving 7 bases not matched to a gene. CDR1 and CDR2 (germline): SGHTA, FQGNSA. This CDR3 comprises 15 residues.

At least ten counts were recorded for this clonotype. The chain carries TRBV6-5 and TRBJ1-1; weak D call: TRBD1 (5 bases). The CDR3 runs to 16 residues. Looked up from germline, CDR1 is MNHEY and CDR2 is SVGAGI. V was pared by 5 bases and J by 1 base, with 17 bases between. The CDR3 is CASSRRGPGRNTEAFF. DNA of the CDR3: TGTGCCAGCAGTCGCCGGGGTCCAGGGAGGAACACTGAAGCTTTCTTT.

The chain has TRBV7-9 and TRBJ2-3; 9 bases are shared with TRBD1. The CDR3 sequence is 12 residues long. The germline gives CDR1 SEHNR, CDR2 FQNEAQ (reference sequence). Trimming removed 10 bases from V and 12 bases from J; junction bases left unmatched: 11. The CDR3 protein is CAISSPGQGQYF. The DNA of the CDR3 is TGTGCCATCAGTTCGCCGGGACAGGGACAGTATTTT.

This clonotype was observed at least ten times. J is TRBJ1-2 and V is TRBV7-9; D not certain. Per germline, CDR1 SEHNR and CDR2 FQNEAQ (reference sequence). Trimming removed 7 bases from V and 8 bases from J, with 11 bases in between. This CDR3 spans 11 amino acids. CDR3 region: CASTEGEGYTF. The CDR3 DNA is TGTGCCAGCACTGAGGGTGAGGGCTACACCTTC.

Turning to this clonotype: A much larger clone lies a single base off, so this may be a read error. This rearrangement joins TRBV29-1 to TRBJ2-7; 7 nucleotides line up with TRBD2. This CDR3 region has 14 residues. CDR1 is SQVTM, CDR2 ANQGSEA, per germline. V shed 5 bases and J 2 bases; nucleotides not matched to a gene: 9. In nucleotides, the CDR3 is TGCAGCGTTCACAGTGCGGGAGCAGCCTACGAGCAGTACTTC. Translating gives CSVHSAGAAYEQYF.

This clonotype showed up many times. This rearrangement joins TRBV12-3 or TRBV12-4 to TRBJ2-2; D could derive from TRBD1 or TRBD2 (6 bases each). This CDR3 spans 16 amino acids. Trimming took off 3 bases at V and 1 base at J, with 12 bases between the two ends. The CDR3 loop is CASSFRRGMNTGELFF. In nucleotides, the CDR3 is TGTGCCAGCAGTTTTCGGAGGGGGATGAACACCGGGGAGCTGTTTTTT.

This clonotype was picked up many times. The chain carries TRBV10-2 and TRBJ2-1, with D possibly matching TRBD1 (6 bases). Per the germline V gene, CDR1 is WSHSY and CDR2 is SAAADI. V lost 6 bases, J lost 7 bases, and 13 bases lay in between. The CDR3 contains 13 residues. Here the CDR3 reads CASRDVTGNEQFF. As DNA, the CDR3 is TGCGCCAGCAGAGATGTTACAGGGAATGAGCAGTTCTTC.

There are many counts of this clonotype. This chain connects TRBV20-1 to TRBJ1-1; D gene ambiguous. The germline V gene encodes CDR1 DFQATT and CDR2 SNEGSKA (reference sequence). V lost 1 base and J lost 1, with 7 bases in between. The CDR3 length is 13 residues. The CDR3 sequence is CSARGWGNTEAFF. In nucleotides, the CDR3 is TGCAGTGCTAGAGGTTGGGGGAACACTGAAGCTTTCTTT.

In its sample, this clonotype was seen many times. The V and J genes are TRBV4-3 and TRBJ1-2; no clear D. Germline-derived CDR1 and CDR2 are LGHNA and YSLEER. The CDR3 sequence is 15 residues long. V shed 0 bases and J shed 1 base, with 9 bases lying between them. CDR3 nucleotide sequence: TGCGCCAGCAGCCAAGATATACGCCTTAACTATGGCTACACCTTC. It specifies CASSQDIRLNYGYTF.

This clonotype was counted ten times or more. The chain couples TRBV7-2 to TRBJ2-7; unclear D gene. Germline CDR1 is SGHTA and CDR2 is FQGNSA. The CDR3 loop spans 14 amino acids. Between the trimmed V and J ends, which lost 1 base and 0 bases, there was a span of 7 bases. Here the CDR3 DNA reads TGTGCCAGCAGCTTAGACTGGAGCTCCTACGAGCAGTACTTC. Residues: CASSLDWSSYEQYF.

This clonotype was seen many times. The chain joins TRBV6-5 to TRBJ2-1, with 9 positions matching TRBD2. The CDR3 has 16 amino acids. The ends lost 0 bases at V and 2 bases at J; junction bases unmatched: 2. Germline loops: CDR1 MNHEY, CDR2 SVGAGI. The CDR3 sequence is CASSYSASGAYNEQFF. The CDR3 DNA follows: TGTGCCAGCAGTTACTCCGCTAGCGGGGCCTACAATGAGCAGTTCTTC.

This clonotype has at least ten counts. The chain is built from TRBV7-2 and TRBJ2-1; possible D gene TRBD1, 6 bases. Germline V CDR1 and CDR2: SGHTA, FQGNSA. The CDR3 sequence is 14 residues long. The V end lost 1 base, the J end lost 6 bases, and 10 bases lay between the germline ends. CDR3 loop: CASSLDYRANEQFF. CDR3 nucleotides: TGTGCCAGCAGCTTAGATTACAGGGCCAATGAGCAGTTCTTC.

This clonotype was observed at least ten times. CDR3 in amino acids: CSARDPRLSTDTQYF. The CDR3 DNA reads as TGCAGTGCTAGAGACCCTAGGCTAAGCACAGATACGCAGTATTTT. The chain links TRBV20-1 to TRBJ2-3, with D unclear. The V end was cut by 0 bases, the J end by 0 bases, with 10 bases between. CDR1 and CDR2 from the germline V gene are DFQATT and SNEGSKA (reference sequence). The CDR3 contains 15 residues.

This clonotype was recorded many times. This chain links TRBV29-1 with TRBJ2-7; 10 bases are shared with TRBD2. CDR1 is SQVTM and CDR2 is ANQGSEA in the germline V gene. This CDR3 contains 12 residues. The ends lost 5 bases at V and 9 bases at J; junction bases unmatched: 7. CDR3 region: CSVSGTSATQYF. CDR3 bases: TGCAGCGTTTCCGGGACTAGCGCCACGCAGTACTTC.

This clonotype has at least ten counts. This chain uses TRBV12-3 or TRBV12-4 with TRBJ2-2; no firm D call. CDR3 length equals 14 residues. The V end was cut by 6 bases, the J end by 5 bases, with 13 bases between. CDR3 region: CASSPAGGTGELFF. The DNA for the CDR3 is TGTGCCAGCAGCCCAGCAGGTGGGACCGGGGAGCTGTTTTTT.

Many counts were recorded for this clonotype. The chain recombines TRBV12-3 or TRBV12-4 with TRBJ2-5; a possible D gene is TRBD2 (5 bases). Trimming pared 3 bases from V and 6 bases from J, leaving 14 bases between. This CDR3 contains 14 residues. CDR3 region: CASSLRLALKTQYF. The CDR3 bases are TGTGCCAGCAGTTTGCGCCTAGCCTTGAAGACCCAGTACTTC.

V and J are TRBV5-1 and TRBJ2-1; D is uncertain. CDR1 is SGHRS, CDR2 YFSETQ, per germline. The CDR3 contains 14 residues. V was shortened by 2 bases and J by 5 bases, with 11 bases between the two germline ends. Here the CDR3 DNA reads TGCGCCAGCAGCTTTTATACTGCTAACAATGAGCAGTTCTTC. Amino acid sequence: CASSFYTANNEQFF.

V is TRBV19 and J is TRBJ1-2, with D possibly TRBD1 on 6 matching bases. Germline assignment: CDR1 LNHDA and CDR2 SQIVND (reference sequence). The CDR3 loop spans 14 amino acids. V lost 1 base and J lost 4, with 10 bases in between. The CDR3 DNA reads TGTGCCAGTAGTATAGCGGGGGGGGCCTATGGCTACACCTTC. Protein product: CASSIAGGAYGYTF.

V gene TRBV20-1 combines with J gene TRBJ1-3, with D possibly TRBD1 on 5 matching bases. CDR1 and CDR2 (germline): DFQATT, SNEGSKA (reference sequence). This CDR3 region has 15 residues. The V and J ends lost 5 bases and 2 bases respectively, with 16 bases between them. The CDR3 is CSAGPRDGAGNTIYF. CDR3 coding DNA: TGCAGTGCTGGGCCCAGGGATGGGGCTGGAAACACCATATATTTT.

This clonotype appeared many times. This chain connects TRBV2 to TRBJ2-6; 8 positions match TRBD1. The V gene's germline CDR1 is SNHLY and CDR2 FYNNEI. The CDR3 runs 16 residues. V was pared by 4 bases and J by 2 bases, with 4 bases of the junction left unmatched. The CDR3 spells CASSGTGHTGANVLTF. CDR3 nucleotides: TGTGCCAGCAGTGGGACAGGGCATACTGGGGCCAACGTCCTGACTTTC.

At least ten counts were recorded for this clonotype. The J gene is TRBJ1-5, the V gene TRBV20-1, with D perhaps matching TRBD1 (6 bases). CDR1 is DFQATT and CDR2 is SNEGSKA in the germline V gene (reference sequence). CDR3 size: 11 residues. Trimming shortened V by 6 bases and J by 6 bases, and 9 bases separated the two germline ends. CDR3 in DNA: TGCAGTGCGGGGACAAGTCAGCCCCAGCATTTT. Translating gives CSAGTSQPQHF.

This clonotype was counted many times. The chain links TRBV29-1 to TRBJ1-2; the D is unclear. CDR3 size: 11 residues. Germline CDR1 is SQVTM and CDR2 is ANQGSEA. V was clipped by 4 bases and J by 3 bases, with 6 bases between them. The CDR3 DNA reads as TGCAGCGTTGGGAGGGACTATGGCTACACCTTC. Translation gives CSVGRDYGYTF.

This clonotype was seen many times. The chain uses TRBV20-1 and TRBJ1-2; D unresolved. Germline lookup yields CDR1 DFQATT and CDR2 SNEGSKA (reference sequence). The CDR3 totals 14 residues. V lost 3 bases and J 4 bases, leaving 15 bases between the germline ends. Written as DNA, the CDR3 is TGCAGTGCTAGGGTAAACCCAATATTCTATGGCTACACCTTC. Translating gives CSARVNPIFYGYTF.

Many counts were recorded for this clonotype. This rearrangement joins TRBV27 to TRBJ2-5, with no clear D. Germline assignment: CDR1 MNHEY and CDR2 SMNVEV (reference sequence). Trimming removed 1 base from V and 2 bases from J, with 5 bases in between. The CDR3 covers 13 residues. CDR3 DNA sequence: TGTGCCAGCAGTTTATGGCATCAAGAGACCCAGTACTTC. This codes for CASSLWHQETQYF.

This clonotype was found many times. The genes are TRBV5-6 and TRBJ1-6; D unclear. The germline CDR1 and CDR2 sequences are SGHDT and YYEEEE. The V end lost 0 bases, the J end lost 0 bases, and 7 bases lay between the germline ends. This CDR3 is built from 16 residues. CDR3 amino acids: CASSLGGYSYNSPLHF. The DNA for the CDR3 is TGTGCCAGCAGCTTGGGGGGTTACTCCTATAATTCACCCCTCCACTTT.

This clonotype showed up just a few times. The germline gene is not matched at one end of the junction; a read error may be the cause. The rearrangement uses TRBV20-1 and TRBJ2-5, with TRBD2 matching 9 bases. The CDR3 loop spans 15 amino acids. Looked up from germline, CDR1 is DFQATT and CDR2 is SNEGSKA (reference sequence). In DNA form, the CDR3 reads TGCAGTGCTAGAGATCAGGTGGGACTAGCAGAGACCCAGTACTTT. Translating it yields CSARDQVGLAETQYF.

This clonotype was recorded many times. The rearrangement links TRBV20-1 to TRBJ2-5, with D perhaps matching TRBD2 (5 bases). Per the germline V gene, CDR1 is DFQATT and CDR2 is SNEGSKA (reference sequence). With 3 bases removed from V and 1 base from J, the gap between germline ends came to 15 bases. This CDR3 has 15 amino acids. The DNA of the CDR3 is TGCAGTGCTAGGGCAGGTTGGCGGGTCCAAGAGACCCAGTACTTC. It encodes CSARAGWRVQETQYF.